The rows below give T cell receptor beta chains drawn from one sample of a study of breast tumors, draining lymph nodes, adjacent tissues. Each CDR3 protein gets one entry after TCRdb re-called the multiplex PCR reads with MiXCR. The repertoire holds roughly 130,000 distinct CDR3 sequences, with about 20% as singletons. Sequences were obtained from axillary lymph node tissue. The receptors derive from a female donor with breast cancer. Some clones in this sample may be carry-over from other donors' samples. Both conserved end residues are part of each CDR3. D genes are given only for firm matches. Clone size appears in some rows only: once, few, many, or a class for an expanded clone.

size	V	D	J	DNA	CDR3
many	TRBV5-5	.	TRBJ1-5	TGTGCCAGCAGCTTGGACAGTAGCAATCAGCCCCAGCATTTT	CASSLDSSNQPQHF
many	TRBV10-3	.	TRBJ2-2	TGTGCCATCAGTGTCGCCGGAGGAGAGGCCGGGGAGCTGTTTTTT	CAISVAGGEAGELFF
many	TRBV6-5	.	TRBJ2-7	TGTGCCAGCAGCCCATCCCTCGGCCAATCCTACGAGCAGTACTTC	CASSPSLGQSYEQYF
many	TRBV7-9	TRBD2	TRBJ2-1	TGTGCCAGCAGCATTAGCGGGAGGACCTACAATGAGCAGTTCTTC	CASSISGRTYNEQFF
.	TRBV28	.	TRBJ1-2	TGTGCCAGCAGCCTTACCTCTCGCTATGGCTACGCCTTC	CASSLTSRYGYAF
.	TRBV7-9	.	TRBJ2-2	TGTGCCAGCAGCTTAGACTTCGGGGGTAGAGTTAGTGCCGGGGAGCTGTTTTTT	CASSLDFGGRVSAGELFF
once	TRBV11-2	TRBD2	TRBJ2-1	TGTGCCAGCAGCTTAAATGCGGGGGGCTACAATGAGCAGTTCTTC	CASSLNAGGYNEQFF
many	TRBV29-1	TRBD2	TRBJ2-5	TGCAGCGTTGCGCGCGCTTTTGGACTAGCGGGAGCTAAAGAGACCCAGTACTTC	CSVARAFGLAGAKETQYF
many	TRBV12-3/TRBV12-4	.	TRBJ1-3	TGTGCCAGCACCACCGGGGGGTCTGGAAACACCATATATTTT	CASTTGGSGNTIYF
.	TRBV7-7	.	TRBJ2-3	TGCGCTAGCAGCCTTAGCGCCGCAGATACGCGGTATTTT	CASSLSAADTRYF
many	TRBV7-9	.	TRBJ2-2	TGTGCCAGCAGCCTATCGACCCGGATAACCGGGGAGCTGTTTTTT	CASSLSTRITGELFF
many	TRBV29-1	.	TRBJ2-1	TGCAGCGTTGGTGGCGGGACATGGGACAATGAGCAGTTCTTC	CSVGGGTWDNEQFF
many	TRBV2	TRBD2	TRBJ2-7	TGTGCCAGCAGTGAATCATCGGGGAGGGTCTACGAGCAGTACTTC	CASSESSGRVYEQYF
many	TRBV10-1	TRBD1	TRBJ1-6	TGCGCCAGCAGTGAAGAGACAGGGGGCAATTCACCCCTCCACTTT	CASSEETGGNSPLHF
many	TRBV15	.	TRBJ1-4	TGTGCCACCAGCAGAGACGGCAGTTATAATGAAAAACTGTTTTTT	CATSRDGSYNEKLFF
many	TRBV7-9	TRBD1	TRBJ1-2	TGTGCCAGCAGCCGGGACAGGGGCTACTATGGCTACACCTTC	CASSRDRGYYGYTF
.	TRBV5-8	.	TRBJ1-2	TGTGCCAGCAGCCCCCCCCGGGACAACTATGGCTACACCTTC	CASSPPRDNYGYTF
many	TRBV28	.	TRBJ2-7	TGTGCCAGTAACCTGGGGGGCGTCCAGTACGAGCAGTACTTC	CASNLGGVQYEQYF
.	TRBV5-6	TRBD2	TRBJ2-1	TGTGCCAGCAGCACAGGAGGCGGACTAGCGGGATTTGAGCAGTTCTTC	CASSTGGGLAGFEQFF
many	TRBV3-1	.	TRBJ2-7	TGTGCCAGCAGCTCGGCAGGGCGGGTCTACGAGCAGTACTTC	CASSSAGRVYEQYF
many	TRBV7-2	TRBD2	TRBJ2-5	TGTGCCAGCAGCTCATATGGACTAGGGGAGACCCAGTACTTC	CASSSYGLGETQYF
many	TRBV2	.	TRBJ2-2	TGTGCCAGCAGTGTGGAGGGAAGGCCCGGGGAGCTGTTTTTT	CASSVEGRPGELFF
few	TRBV19	.	TRBJ1-5	TGTGCCAGTAGTATAGATCACAGGTTTAGGCAGCCCCAGCATTTT	CASSIDHRFRQPQHF
many	TRBV12-3/TRBV12-4	TRBD1	TRBJ2-3	TGTGCCAGCAGTCGAAGCGGACAGGGGTCAGATACGCAGTATTTT	CASSRSGQGSDTQYF
few	TRBV28	.	TRBJ2-1	TGTGCCAGCAGCTCAGGGGGGGCTAGTAACAATGAGCAGTTCTTC	CASSSGGASNNEQFF
many	TRBV6-7	.	TRBJ2-7	TGTGCCAGCAGTTACTTGTTGGGACAAGGGCCAGCCTACGAGCAGTACTTC	CASSYLLGQGPAYEQYF
many	TRBV5-6	.	TRBJ2-7	TGTGCCAGCAGTTTGGACCCCGGGACAAACTCCTACGAGCAGTACTTC	CASSLDPGTNSYEQYF
many	TRBV20-1	.	TRBJ1-5	TGCAGTGCTAATGAGTCACCCAGAGAGCCCCAGCATTTT	CSANESPREPQHF
many	TRBV6-2/TRBV6-3	.	TRBJ1-4	TGTGCCAGCACTACGGGAAGGGAAAAACTGTTTTTT	CASTTGREKLFF
.	TRBV11-2	.	TRBJ2-5	TGTGCCAGCAGCTTTAGCAGACAAGAGACCCAGTACTTC	CASSFSRQETQYF
once	TRBV5-4	.	TRBJ1-1	TGTGCCAGCCGCCGAGGAGGGGCGAACACTGAAGCTTTCTTT	CASRRGGANTEAFF
many	TRBV6-1	TRBD2	TRBJ2-1	TGTGCCAGCAGAGAGCGGGGTATGCAGGATGAGCAGTTCTTC	CASRERGMQDEQFF